The 15 T cell receptor beta chains given below trace back to one sample, sequenced in a study of T cell responses to AZD1222 COVID-19 vaccine. Using immunoSEQ multiplex PCR, the repertoire was profiled, and TCRdb retains in-frame clones only, with some absent. The data contain about 100,000 clones, nearly 90% of them singletons. The sequenced sample was peripheral blood, obtained on day 0 of AZD1222 vaccination. The receptors stem from an adult in good health.

The chain has TRBV6-5 and TRBJ1-3; unclear D gene. Per germline, CDR1 MNHEY and CDR2 SVGAGI. This CDR3 spans 16 amino acids. The V gene lost 4 bases and the J gene lost 0 bases, with 13 bases spanning the gap. The DNA for the CDR3 is TGTGCCAGCAGTTCGTCGACGCTTAACTCTGGAAACACCATATATTTT. It specifies CASSSSTLNSGNTIYF.

J is TRBJ2-5 and V is TRBV6-5; 7 bases fit TRBD1. V shed 6 bases, J shed 5 bases, and the junction held 12 bases outside the gene matches. Per germline, CDR1 MNHEY and CDR2 SVGAGI. This CDR3 region has 15 residues. The CDR3 loop reads CASRGRLTGLETQYF. In DNA, the CDR3 is TGTGCCAGCAGAGGAAGGTTGACAGGGTTGGAGACCCAGTACTTC.

This rearrangement joins TRBV11-2 to TRBJ1-2; D might be TRBD1 (5 bases). CDR1 is SGHAT and CDR2 is FQNNGV in the germline V gene. V was trimmed by 1 base and J by 8 bases, leaving 17 bases between them. The CDR3 is 15 amino acids. The CDR3, as DNA: TGTGCCAGCAGCTTAGGGGCAGGCCGAGGGGAGGGCTACACCTTC. This gives the protein CASSLGAGRGEGYTF.

The chain uses TRBV14 and TRBJ1-2; no clear D gene. The length of the CDR3 is 15 residues. Trimming stripped 0 bases from V and 4 bases from J, with 12 bases between. Germline CDR1 is SGHDN and CDR2 is FVKESK. In nucleotides, the CDR3 is TGTGCCAGCAGCCAAGATAGACCGACTTTCTATGGCTACACCTTC. This encodes CASSQDRPTFYGYTF.

The chain recombines TRBV10-3 with TRBJ2-5; D may be TRBD2 (6 bases). The CDR3 is 13 amino acids. Germline assignment: CDR1 ENHRY and CDR2 SYGVKD. The V end was cut by 4 bases, the J end by 4 bases, with 10 bases between. CDR3 sequence reads: CAISGGTAETQYF. CDR3 coding DNA: TGTGCCATCAGTGGCGGGACTGCAGAGACCCAGTACTTC.

J is TRBJ1-3 and V is TRBV4-3, with TRBD1 as a possible D gene (6 bases). The V end was cut by 3 bases, the J end by 3 bases, with 9 bases between. The CDR3 has 14 residues. Germline CDR1 LGHNA, CDR2 YSLEER. In DNA form, the CDR3 reads TGCGCCAGCAGCCAGGGACACTATGGAAACACCATATATTTT. Translating gives CASSQGHYGNTIYF.

The CDR3 DNA reads TGTGCCAGCAGCCCCGGAACTAGCGGTATCACAGATACGCAGTATTTT. Translation: CASSPGTSGITDTQYF. The rearrangement joins TRBV13 to TRBJ2-3; 8 bases are a match to TRBD2. J gave up 2 bases and V 5 bases, and 9 bases lay outside the gene matches. This CDR3 region has 16 residues. Germline V gives CDR1 PRHDT, CDR2 FYEKMQ (reference sequence).

The chain has TRBV5-3 and TRBJ2-2, with 8 bases lining up with TRBD1. TRBV5-3 counts as an open reading frame of uncertain function. This CDR3 is 15 amino acids long. The V gene end was trimmed by 4 bases and the J gene end by 5 bases; junction bases not matched to a gene: 7. CDR3 loop: CARSNRQGRTGELFF. The CDR3 bases are TGTGCCAGAAGCAACCGACAGGGGAGAACCGGGGAGCTGTTTTTT.

The genes are TRBV7-2 and TRBJ2-5, with TRBD2 as a possible D gene (7 bases). The CDR3 covers 14 residues. V was trimmed by 5 bases and J by 1 base, leaving 11 bases between them. Germline V gene lookup returns CDR1 SGHTA and CDR2 FQGNSA. DNA for the CDR3: TGTGCCAGCAGCCTAGGGGGGGCCCAAGAGACCCAGTACTTC. It yields the protein CASSLGGAQETQYF. Drawing the rest from reference TRBV7-2 and TRBJ2-5, the complete variable domain is GAGVSQSPSNKVTEKGKDVELRCDPISGHTALYWYRQSLGQGLEFLIYFQGNSAPDKSGLPSDRFSAERTGGSVSTLTIQRTQQEDSAVYLCASSLGGAQETQYFGPGTRLLVL.

The J gene is TRBJ1-2, the V gene TRBV4-3, with TRBD1 matching over 7 bases. CDR1 and CDR2 (germline): LGHNA, YSLEER. J gave up 8 bases and V 1 base, and 7 bases lay outside the gene matches. The CDR3 is 14 residues long. The CDR3 reads CASSQGAGGQGYTF. The CDR3 bases are TGCGCCAGCAGCCAAGGCGCAGGGGGTCAGGGCTACACCTTC.

The rearrangement joins TRBV24-1 to TRBJ2-1, with D possibly being TRBD1 (6 bases). Germline CDR1 KGHDR, CDR2 SFDVKD. CDR3 size: 13 residues. V gave up 4 bases and J gave up 12 bases, with 15 bases separating them. CDR3 sequence (DNA): TGTGCCACCAGTGACGTTTACAGGGAATGGCAGTTCTTC. This translates into CATSDVYREWQFF.

The CDR3 DNA reads TGTGCCAGTAGTATAGTCGCCCTGACTAGCGGACGAGGGGATACGCAGTATTTT. Translated, it gives CASSIVALTSGRGDTQYF. V is TRBV19 and J is TRBJ2-3, with 9 nucleotides matching TRBD2. Germline CDR1 is LNHDA and CDR2 is SQIVND (reference sequence). V lost 1 base to trimming and J lost 6 bases; unmatched junction nucleotides: 14. This CDR3 comprises 18 residues. Full variable domain (missing parts from reference TRBV19 and TRBJ2-3): DGGITQSPKYLFRKEGQNVTLSCEQNLNHDAMYWYRQDPGQGLRLIYYSQIVNDFQKGDIAEGYSVSREKKESFPLTVTSAQKNPTAFYLCASSIVALTSGRGDTQYFGPGTRLTVL.

The rearrangement uses TRBV4-3 and TRBJ2-3; D is undetermined. The CDR3 contains 16 residues. V was trimmed by 0 bases and J by 3 bases, leaving 13 bases between them. The germline CDR1 and CDR2 sequences are LGHNA and YSLEER. CDR3 coding DNA: TGCGCCAGCAGCCAAGATGTGGGATTAGAGACAGATACGCAGTATTTT. The encoded protein is CASSQDVGLETDTQYF.

J is TRBJ2-7 and V is TRBV11-3; TRBD1 is a possible D gene (6 bases). This CDR3 spans 14 amino acids. V shed 1 base and J shed 3 bases, with 10 bases lying between them. Per germline, CDR1 SGHNT and CDR2 YENEEA. CDR3 sequence: CASSLGPQGYEQYF. DNA of the CDR3: TGTGCCAGCAGCTTAGGACCACAGGGCTACGAGCAGTACTTC.

V is TRBV9 and J is TRBJ1-2; D uncertain. Germline V lookup: CDR1 SGDLS, CDR2 YYNGEE. There are 12 residues in the CDR3. V was clipped by 6 bases and J by 1 base, with 7 bases between them. The chain's CDR3 is CASMAFNYGYTF. The DNA of the CDR3 is TGTGCCAGCATGGCCTTTAACTATGGCTACACCTTC.